This TCR beta chain was obtained from a study of blood T cell repertoires in COVID-19. For the study at large: Collection of acute and convalescent COVID-19 samples took place in the United States, Italy and Spain. From T cells, B-cell-depleted T cells, or PBMCs came the material, which was cDNA or gDNA.

Seattle's enrolled individuals joined amid active infection and were then monitored longitudinally. As processed by the authors: Amplified reference gene primers provided the basis for estimating nucleated cell counts. Profiling relied on immunoSEQ multiplex PCR, and the TCRdb table lists in-frame clones only, not all of them. V and J calls and clone size are those listed in that table; D and trimming were worked out from the DNA. The sample lists 300,000 to 400,000 clones, 87% occurring once. The source is a woman aged 50 to 60 with COVID-19, enrolled during active disease. The sequenced sample was peripheral blood.

The CDR3 region is CASSILDRPNTEAFF. The CDR3 coding sequence is TGTGCCAGTAGTATCCTGGACAGGCCTAACACTGAAGCTTTCTTT. The V gene is TRBV19, the J gene TRBJ1-1; TRBD1 matches 7 bases. The V and J ends lost 3 bases and 2 bases, in that order; junction bases with no gene match: 6. The germline V gene has CDR1 LNHDA and CDR2 SQIVND (reference sequence). This CDR3 has 15 amino acids. The whole variable domain, filled in from reference TRBV19 and TRBJ1-1, reads DGGITQSPKYLFRKEGQNVTLSCEQNLNHDAMYWYRQDPGQGLRLIYYSQIVNDFQKGDIAEGYSVSREKKESFPLTVTSAQKNPTAFYLCASSILDRPNTEAFFGQGTRLTVV.